The rows below give T cell receptor beta chains drawn from one sample of a study of blood T cell repertoires in COVID-19. The table came from immunoSEQ multiplex PCR; TCRdb's copy has only in-frame clones and leaves some out. The data hold almost 300,000 clones, with approximately 86% observed a single time. Sequenced sample: peripheral blood. The receptors here all came from a man between 65 and 80 years old with acute or convalescent COVID-19. Each CDR3 is given with its conserved first and last residue. D genes are given only for firm matches.

TRBJ2-1,TRBD2,TRBV5-1,TGCGCCAGCAGAGGGCTAGCGGGGGGTGAGCAGTTCTTC,CASRGLAGGEQFF
TRBJ1-3,TRBD1,TRBV3-1/TRBV3-2,TGTGCCAGCAGCGCCTTCGGGACAGGGCGGAACACCATATATTTT,CASSAFGTGRNTIYF
TRBJ2-3,.,TRBV5-1,TGCGCCAGCAGCTCCGAGGGGGGCACAGATACGCAGTATTTT,CASSSEGGTDTQYF
TRBJ2-3,TRBD1,TRBV4-1,TGCGCCAGCAGCCATCGACAGGGAAATACAGATACGCAGTATTTT,CASSHRQGNTDTQYF
TRBJ2-7,.,TRBV11-2,TGTGCCAGCAGCCCCCAGGGATACACCTACGAGCAGTACTTC,CASSPQGYTYEQYF
TRBJ2-1,TRBD1,TRBV6-1,TGTGCCAGCAGTGAGGGGAACAGGGGGCAGTATGAGCAGTTCTTC,CASSEGNRGQYEQFF
TRBJ2-3,TRBD2,TRBV2,TGTGCCAGCAGGTTAGCGGGAGTGTCAAATTTACTTAGCACAGATACGCAGTATTTT,CASRLAGVSNLLSTDTQYF
TRBJ1-4,.,TRBV28,TGTGCCAGCAGTTTGCGACAGAATGAAAAACTGTTTTTT,CASSLRQNEKLFF
TRBJ2-5,.,TRBV6-6,TGTGCCAGCAGTCACGGCGGTGGAGAGACCCAGTACTTC,CASSHGGGETQYF
TRBJ1-4,.,TRBV28,TGTGCCAGCAGCCTTTCGGAGGGGGGGAATGAAAAACTGTTTTTT,CASSLSEGGNEKLFF